Reported below is one TCR beta chain. Which antigen it targets is not known. No much larger clone exists at a distance of one base, and base qualities are not known. The donors were roughly 40 Caucasian individuals from Russia, aged 6 to 90 years, who were systemically healthy. Each donor gave 8 to 10 milliliters of peripheral blood, drawn into EDTA-treated Vacutainer tubes. Ficoll-Paque density-gradient centrifugation was used to isolate PBMCs, with at least 6.5 million per sample. Trizol reagent was used to extract total RNA from PBMCs, with at least 5.5 micrograms per sample. For every donor, an aliquot of PBMCs went through flow cytometry to measure the percentages of naive CD45RAhigh/CD27high T cells. The entry originates in a study of blood T cells in healthy people across ages (dated by TCRdb to the mid-2010s). For the wider study: In model experiments, roughly one uniquely barcoded TCR beta cDNA molecule per two T cells was captured by template switching. To track age-related changes in TCR beta repertoire diversity, the study relied on deep sequencing normalized with unique cDNA molecular identifiers. The donors were split into four age groups: young (average around 15 years), middle-aged (39), aged (about 56) and long-lived (approximately 80). To avoid experimental bias, donors of different ages were randomly spread across the sequencing lanes. Two additional independent replicas of 1 million unique cDNA reads from the same blood draw were analyzed for two donors (one aged 18 to 30 and one aged 80 or older). Study-wide findings and limitations: There was a strong correlation between observed TCR beta diversity and the percentage of naive T cells measured by flow cytometry. Because donor CMV infection status was unknown, age-related changes in expanded clonotypes were potentially confounded. The long-lived group showed more naive CD4+ T cells, fewer expanded clones and increased TCR diversity than the aged group, suggesting age selection. Observed TCR beta diversity per million T cells fell roughly linearly with age, and a significant reduction was already apparent by age about 38. Estimates of total diversity based on one million sequenced T cells were regarded as lower bounds and as underestimates. Conclusive comparison of naive and antigen-experienced compartments was prevented by the profiling of bulk unsorted PBMCs.

Receptor amplification or capture employed 5' RACE. For sequencing, an Illumina HiSeq 2500 was employed. The second PCR ran for roughly 7 to 12 cycles and used a J-beta primer mix along with a sample-barcoded 5' primer. A unique molecular identifier was introduced onto each TCR beta cDNA molecule by a template-switch 5' adaptor carrying 12 random nucleotides. Each sample yielded at least 3 million CDR3-containing paired-end reads. First-strand cDNA was synthesized from all RNA with the Mint cDNA synthesis kit, primed by a TRBC-specific oligonucleotide. Following uracil-DNA glycosylase treatment, all cDNA underwent a first 18-cycle PCR with the universal primers M1SS and BC2_uni_R. Per the original workflow: Each sample was normalized by randomly selecting 1 million high-quality reads, each carrying a distinct molecular identifier. Reads with shared molecular identifiers were discarded instead of being binned into consensus sequences. CDR3 identification, clonotype clustering and error correction used MiTCR with a Q25 quality threshold and the strictest error-elimination algorithm. A nonparametric unseen species model with Euler transformation was used to estimate lower-bound total TCR beta diversity. TCRdb passed the public sequencing reads through fastp at Q25 and MiXCR, retaining productive beta sequences. When rows share a CDR3 protein, they turn into one entry using the most common DNA and genes. Clone size and V and J calls follow TCRdb, not the original study. The sample records about 1.6 million distinct CDR3 sequences, almost 35% of which are singletons. The ten top clones hold about 10% of the sample.

CDR1 SGHRS and CDR2 YFSETQ are derived from the germline V gene. The CDR3 measures 14 amino acids from cysteine to phenylalanine. The only DNA kept is the CDR3, 42 bases in frame from the first base. At the junction V is shortened by 0 bases and J by 8 bases, with 14 bases in between. The V and J genes are TRBV5-1 and TRBJ1-2; the D gene is not confidently resolved. The sequenced material came from blood. This receptor was identified in a woman aged 25 to 45 in good health. The CDR3 sequence is CASSLEGPLRGYTF. The sequence in DNA is TGCGCCAGCAGCTTGGAAGGGCCTCTAAGGGGCTACACCTTC.